Below, 8 T cell receptor beta chains from the same sample are listed, as sequenced in a study of a mutant IDH1 vaccine in newly diagnosed glioma. Method: immunoSEQ multiplex PCR; TCRdb's copy keeps in-frame clones and lacks some. Of tens of thousands of clones detected, about 76% appear once; the ten largest clones hold 4.7%. As to time point: week 35, safety follow-up. It was 300 ug of mutant IDH1 20-mer peptide that made up each vaccine dose, given with topical imiquimod. These receptors' targets are unknown. The specimen was PBMCs, collected from a glioma patient whose treatment included an IDH1 peptide vaccine. These receptors were collected from a woman in her 40s with glioma. Some clones in this sample may be carry-over from other donors' samples.

The chain combines TRBV28 with TRBJ1-5, with a possible D match to TRBD1 (5 bases). The V end was cut by 5 bases, the J end by 6 bases, with 23 bases between. This CDR3 region has 17 residues. From germline, CDR1 is MDHEN and CDR2 SYDVKM. The DNA for the CDR3 is TGTGCCAGCAGTACGCGCGGCCAGGGCCTTAAAGGTCAGCCCCAGCATTTT. Its protein is CASSTRGQGLKGQPQHF.

The V and J genes are TRBV19 and TRBJ2-1, with 8 bases matching TRBD2. The germline V gene encodes CDR1 LNHDA and CDR2 SQIVND (reference sequence). V dropped 9 bases and J dropped 15; count of bases not matched to a gene: 10. The CDR3 has 11 amino acids. As DNA, the CDR3 is TGTGCCAGCCGAAGGGGACTAGGCCTGTTCTTC. Amino acids: CASRRGLGLFF.

J is TRBJ1-6 and V is TRBV5-5, with D unresolved. This CDR3 is built from 15 residues. The V gene lost 0 bases and the J gene lost 7 bases, with 11 bases spanning the gap. CDR1 and CDR2 from the germline V gene are SGHKS and YYEKEE (reference sequence). The CDR3 protein is CASSLVGRANSPLHF. The CDR3, as DNA: TGTGCCAGCAGCTTGGTGGGTAGGGCGAATTCACCCCTCCACTTT.

The CDR3 DNA reads TGTGCCAGCAGCGTAGAGCGGGGCCAGTGGGCGGAGACCCAGTACTTC. As protein: CASSVERGQWAETQYF. V gene TRBV9 combines with J gene TRBJ2-5, with 7 positions matching TRBD2. The CDR3 extends over 16 amino acids. The V segment lost 0 bases and the J segment 5 bases; nucleotides outside the gene matches: 10. Germline CDR1 is SGDLS and CDR2 is YYNGEE.

The CDR3 DNA reads as TGTGCCAGCAGTTTAGAAAGGCGTGGGGGGCCCTATGGTTACGAGCAGTACTTC. Protein: CASSLERRGGPYGYEQYF. This rearrangement joins TRBV28 to TRBJ2-7; D may match TRBD1 or TRBD2 (6 bases each). The V gene lost 2 bases and the J gene lost 4 bases, with 24 bases spanning the gap. This CDR3 is built from 18 residues. CDR1 and CDR2 (germline): MDHEN, SYDVKM.

This chain links TRBV6-6 with TRBJ2-7, with no clear D. With 4 bases removed from V and 1 base from J, the gap between germline ends came to 11 bases. This CDR3 spans 14 amino acids. CDR1 and CDR2 (germline): MNHNY, SVGAGI (reference sequence). CDR3 in DNA: TGTGCCAGCAGTTCAGTCTTGGAGTCCTACGAGCAGTACTTC. It specifies CASSSVLESYEQYF.

The chain recombines TRBV5-1 with TRBJ1-4; the D is unclear. Germline V gene lookup returns CDR1 SGHRS and CDR2 YFSETQ. V was cut by 4 bases and J by 3 bases, with 10 bases left in between. This CDR3 comprises 14 residues. The CDR3 reads CASSTSGANEKLFF. CDR3 DNA: TGCGCCAGCAGCACTAGCGGGGCTAATGAAAAACTGTTTTTT.

This clone has a single count. V gene TRBV7-6 combines with J gene TRBJ2-3, with TRBD1 matching over 8 bases. CDR3 length equals 15 residues. Germline lookup yields CDR1 SGHVS and CDR2 FNYEAQ. After removal of 5 bases from V and 1 base from J, the junction contained 5 bases not matched to a gene. CDR3 sequence (DNA): TGTGCCAGCAGCCAGCCGGGACAGGGCACAGATACGCAGTATTTT. Its protein product is CASSQPGQGTDTQYF.